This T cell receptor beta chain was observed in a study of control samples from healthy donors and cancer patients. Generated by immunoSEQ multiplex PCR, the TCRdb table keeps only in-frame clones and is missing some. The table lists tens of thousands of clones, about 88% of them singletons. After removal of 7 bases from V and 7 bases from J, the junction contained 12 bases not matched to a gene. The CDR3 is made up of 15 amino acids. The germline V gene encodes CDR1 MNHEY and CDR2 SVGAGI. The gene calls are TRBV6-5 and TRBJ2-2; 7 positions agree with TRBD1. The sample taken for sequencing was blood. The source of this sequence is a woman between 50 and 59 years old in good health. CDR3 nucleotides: TGTGCCAGCATCGAGAGGGGGCCTCCCGACGGGGAGCTGTTTTTT. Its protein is CASIERGPPDGELFF.